These 31 T cell receptor beta chains were sequenced from one sample in a study of blood T cell repertoires in COVID-19 (dated by TCRdb to about 2020). The library relied on the immunoSEQ multiplex PCR assay. As stored in TCRdb, this immuneACCESS dataset retains in-frame rearrangements with V and J assigned. A fraction of the clones does not appear; measured against another copy, unresolved V genes explain less than half of the discrepancy, and the remainder lacks a known reason. The table for this sample lists roughly 140,000 clones; about 91% of them were counted only once. 25% to 35% of the sample is held by the ten biggest clonotypes. What was sequenced was peripheral blood. Receptors originate from a human donor in a cohort sampled during active COVID-19.

The chain is built from TRBV4-3 and TRBJ2-7; unclear D gene. This CDR3 region has 15 residues. Germline loops: CDR1 LGHNA, CDR2 YSLEER. Between the trimmed V and J ends, which lost 0 bases and 6 bases, there was a span of 15 bases. This CDR3 is CASSQELGGRSEQYF. In DNA form, the CDR3 reads TGCGCCAGCAGCCAAGAACTCGGCGGTCGGTCCGAGCAGTACTTC.

This clone was picked up one time. The chain carries TRBV7-9 and TRBJ2-3; 8 bases align to TRBD1. Germline assignment: CDR1 SEHNR and CDR2 FQNEAQ (reference sequence). The trim removed 1 base at V and 5 bases at J, leaving 5 bases unmatched. The CDR3 runs to 15 residues. The DNA of the CDR3 is TGTGCCAGCAGCTTAGATGGGACAGGTTTAGATACGCAGTATTTT. It yields the protein CASSLDGTGLDTQYF.

J is TRBJ2-1 and V is TRBV4-1, with TRBD2 as a possible D gene (6 bases). V gave up 2 bases and J gave up 4 bases, with 18 bases separating them. CDR1 MGHRA and CDR2 YSYEKL come from the germline V gene. The CDR3 is 17 amino acids. This chain's CDR3 is CASSQTGGLDYYNEQFF. The CDR3 DNA follows: TGCGCCAGCAGCCAAACGGGTGGGTTGGACTATTACAATGAGCAGTTCTTC.

The rearrangement joins TRBV2 to TRBJ1-5, with D possibly being TRBD1 (5 bases). V lost 10 bases, J lost 7 bases, and 20 bases lay in between. This CDR3 contains 14 residues. Germline V gives CDR1 SNHLY, CDR2 FYNNEI. CDR3 DNA: TGTGCCATCAAGCCCTGGGGGGGGGACCAGCCCCAGCATTTT. It translates to CAIKPWGGDQPQHF.

This clone showed up just a few times. This chain joins TRBV9 and TRBJ2-2, with 7 positions matching TRBD1. Per the germline V gene, CDR1 is SGDLS and CDR2 is YYNGEE. CDR3 length equals 15 residues. The V gene end was trimmed by 7 bases and the J gene end by 2 bases; junction bases not matched to a gene: 8. CDR3 nucleotide sequence: TGTGCCAGCGGGTGGGGGACAGCAAACACCGGGGAGCTGTTTTTT. Its translation: CASGWGTANTGELFF.

The chain combines TRBV6-5 with TRBJ1-1; possible D gene TRBD1, 5 bases. In germline, CDR1 is MNHEY, CDR2 SVGAGI. The V end was cut by 7 bases, the J end by 4 bases, with 7 bases between. This CDR3 comprises 11 residues. CDR3 protein: CASNQGTEAFF. In DNA form, the CDR3 reads TGTGCCAGCAACCAGGGCACTGAAGCTTTCTTT.

Concerning this clone itself: This specimen includes other DNA sequences encoding the same CDR3. This sequence joins TRBV7-2 and TRBJ2-5; 11 bases align to TRBD2. The CDR3 spans 15 residues. Germline assignment: CDR1 SGHTA and CDR2 FQGNSA. J lost 5 bases, V lost 2 bases, and 4 bases had no gene match. As DNA, the CDR3 is TGTGCCAGCAGCTTACTAGCGGGGGGCGGGGAGACCCAGTACTTC. This encodes CASSLLAGGGETQYF.

V and J are TRBV7-2 and TRBJ1-5, with a weak D call TRBD1 (5 bases). The germline V and J ends were trimmed by 0 bases and 6 bases, with 9 bases remaining between them. This CDR3 is built from 14 residues. Germline loops: CDR1 SGHTA, CDR2 FQGNSA. For the CDR3, the DNA is TGTGCCAGCAGCTTAGCAGGGGCAGGTCAGCCCCAGCATTTT. Its translation: CASSLAGAGQPQHF.

The chain recombines TRBV5-4 with TRBJ2-5; TRBD2 might be the D (6 bases). The CDR3 consists of 15 residues. Per the germline V gene, CDR1 is SGHNT and CDR2 is YYREEE (reference sequence). V was pared by 4 bases and J by 3 bases, with 16 bases between. CDR3 region: CASSAEGPVEETQYF. The CDR3 region has the DNA TGTGCCAGCAGCGCGGAGGGCCCAGTCGAAGAGACCCAGTACTTC.

This chain links TRBV30 with TRBJ1-1; 11 bases fit TRBD1. V shed 3 bases, J shed 1 base, and the junction held 4 bases outside the gene matches. CDR3 length: 15 residues. Germline CDR1 and CDR2: GTSNPN and SVGIG (reference sequence). The CDR3 here is CAWSLGQGGNTEAFF. The CDR3 coding sequence is TGTGCCTGGAGCTTGGGACAGGGGGGGAACACTGAAGCTTTCTTT.

The gene calls are TRBV4-2 and TRBJ2-7; tentatively, D is TRBD1 (6 bases). There are 13 residues in the CDR3. Germline CDR1 LGHNA, CDR2 YNFKEQ. The ends were cut back, 3 bases at V and 0 bases at J, with 6 bases in the middle. CDR3 in DNA: TGTGCCAGCAGCCAGGACAGCTCCTACGAGCAGTACTTC. Translated, it gives CASSQDSSYEQYF.

The V call is TRBV2, the J call TRBJ2-7, with a weak D call TRBD2 (5 bases). CDR1 and CDR2 from the germline V gene are SNHLY and FYNNEI. This CDR3 is 13 amino acids long. V lost 8 bases and J 2 bases, leaving 13 bases between the germline ends. CDR3 in DNA: TGTGCCAGCGGGCCGGGGTCCGCCTACGAGCAGTACTTC. Protein: CASGPGSAYEQYF.

This sequence joins TRBV7-8 and TRBJ2-7; 8 bases line up with TRBD2. With 1 base clipped from V and 0 bases from J, the junction kept 5 bases outside the gene matches. This CDR3 region has 16 residues. Germline CDR1 is SGHVS and CDR2 is FQNEAQ. The CDR3: CASSLGLAGSSYEQYF. The CDR3 coding sequence is TGTGCCAGCAGCTTAGGATTAGCGGGGAGCTCCTACGAGCAGTACTTC.

Only a few counts were recorded for this clone. The chain combines TRBV5-3 with TRBJ1-6; no clear D. TRBV5-3 counts as an open reading frame of uncertain function. CDR3 length: 18 residues. With 1 base removed from V and 0 bases from J, the gap between germline ends came to 14 bases. CDR3 nucleotides: TGTGCCAGAAGCTTGCAGGTTGGGCCTTGCTCCTATAATTCACCCCTCCACTTT. Residues: CARSLQVGPCSYNSPLHF.

The rearrangement links TRBV29-1 to TRBJ1-2; the match to TRBD1 covers 8 bases. Germline-derived CDR1 and CDR2 are SQVTM and ANQGSEA. The CDR3 covers 11 residues. Unmatched junction bases numbered 6, after V lost 7 bases and J lost 8 bases. CDR3 in DNA: TGCAGCGGGAGGACAGGGATGGGCTACACCTTC. Translating gives CSGRTGMGYTF.

The chain combines TRBV27 with TRBJ2-2; 7 bases are shared with TRBD2. The J segment lost 4 bases and the V segment lost 3 bases, leaving 2 bases of the junction unmatched. Germline lookup yields CDR1 MNHEY and CDR2 SMNVEV (reference sequence). The CDR3 consists of 14 residues. CDR3: CASSFREGTGELFF. DNA of the CDR3: TGTGCCAGCAGTTTCAGGGAGGGCACCGGGGAGCTGTTTTTT.

Here the CDR3 reads CAWREGGLKETQYF. The CDR3 bases are TGTGCCTGGAGAGAAGGGGGCTTAAAGGAGACCCAGTACTTC. The chain couples TRBV30 to TRBJ2-5; 7 bases are shared with TRBD1. Trimming at V came to 3 bases and at J to 5 bases, leaving 9 bases not matched to a gene. The CDR3 consists of 14 residues. In germline, CDR1 is GTSNPN, CDR2 SVGIG (reference sequence).

V and J are TRBV6-5 and TRBJ1-2; 7 bases are a match to TRBD1. Germline loops: CDR1 MNHEY, CDR2 SVGAGI. The CDR3 is 12 residues long. The V segment lost 6 bases and the J segment 5 bases; nucleotides outside the gene matches: 3. The CDR3 DNA reads TGTGCCAGCAGGCTGGGACAGTATGGCTACACCTTC. Its protein is CASRLGQYGYTF.

J is TRBJ1-6 and V is TRBV12-5, with 11 bases aligning to TRBD1. V dropped 6 bases and J dropped 7; count of bases not matched to a gene: 5. The CDR3 has 15 residues. The germline V gene has CDR1 LGHNT and CDR2 FRNRAP. The CDR3 nucleotides read TGTGCTAGTGGCCGGGACAGGGGGTTGAATTCACCCCTCCACTTT. Translating gives CASGRDRGLNSPLHF.

The rearrangement uses TRBV5-6 and TRBJ2-1; D ambiguous. V lost 2 bases, J lost 0 bases, and 9 bases lay in between. The CDR3 sequence is 15 residues long. Germline V gene lookup returns CDR1 SGHDT and CDR2 YYEEEE. The CDR3 here is CASSFDTSSYNEQFF. The CDR3 DNA is TGTGCCAGCAGCTTTGACACGAGCTCCTACAATGAGCAGTTCTTC.

For the CDR3, the DNA is TGTGCCAGCAGCTTGGCAGGGAGGGGGGCCCAAGAGACCCAGTACTTC. Translating it yields CASSLAGRGAQETQYF. This rearrangement joins TRBV7-3 to TRBJ2-5, with D possibly TRBD2 on 7 matching bases. The CDR3 covers 16 residues. V was shortened by 3 bases and J by 1 base, with 15 bases between the two germline ends. CDR1 is SGHTA and CDR2 is FQGTGA in the germline V gene.

The chain has TRBV6-1 and TRBJ1-2; no clear D gene. V was clipped by 0 bases and J by 4 bases, with 15 bases between them. Germline V CDR1 and CDR2: MNHNS, SASEGT. The CDR3 has 16 residues. The CDR3 DNA sequence: TGTGCCAGCAGTGAAGCGCTGAACAACCCCCTCTATGGCTACACCTTC. It yields the protein CASSEALNNPLYGYTF.

This clone was seen once. The DNA of the CDR3 is TGTGCCAGCAGCCCCCAAGACAGGGGCCCCTACAATGAGCAGTTCTTC. Translated, it gives CASSPQDRGPYNEQFF. The genes are TRBV7-9 and TRBJ2-1; 8 bases are shared with TRBD1. The germline gives CDR1 SEHNR, CDR2 FQNEAQ (reference sequence). With V trimmed by 5 bases and J by 2 bases, 8 bases remained unmatched. The CDR3 loop spans 16 amino acids. The entire variable domain, with the rest obtained from reference TRBV7-9 and TRBJ2-1, is as follows: DTGVSQNPRHKITKRGQNVTFRCDPISEHNRLYWYRQTLGQGPEFLTYFQNEAQLEKSRLLSDRFSAERPKGSFSTLEIQRTEQGDSAMYLCASSPQDRGPYNEQFFGPGTRLTVL.

The J gene is TRBJ2-3, the V gene TRBV6-1, with D unclear. CDR3 length: 14 residues. The ends were cut back, 2 bases at V and 1 base at J, with 7 bases in the middle. Germline values: CDR1 MNHNS, CDR2 SASEGT. This chain's CDR3 is CASSENYRTDTQYF. The CDR3 coding sequence is TGTGCCAGCAGTGAAAACTATCGCACAGATACGCAGTATTTT.

The CDR3 DNA reads as TGCGCCAGCAGCTTGGATGGGGGCGGAAAACTGTTTTTT. This codes for CASSLDGGGKLFF. V is TRBV5-1 and J is TRBJ1-4, with D possibly TRBD1 on 6 matching bases. The V and J ends lost 0 bases and 10 bases respectively, with 10 bases between them. The CDR3 length is 13 residues. CDR1 and CDR2 (germline): SGHRS, YFSETQ.

This clone appeared once. The chain joins TRBV27 to TRBJ2-7, with D possibly being TRBD2 (5 bases). The germline CDR1 and CDR2 sequences are MNHEY and SMNVEV (reference sequence). V dropped 2 bases and J dropped 1 base, with 6 bases sitting between them. The CDR3 has 13 residues. CDR3 amino acids: CASSLRGSYEQYF. The CDR3 nucleotides read TGTGCCAGCAGTTTAAGAGGGTCCTACGAGCAGTACTTC.

The gene calls are TRBV30 and TRBJ1-2; D is unresolved. V gave up 1 base and J gave up 6 bases, with 6 bases separating them. Germline-derived CDR1 and CDR2 are GTSNPN and SVGIG (reference sequence). The CDR3 is 11 residues long. The CDR3 is CAWSAPDGYTF. The CDR3 coding sequence is TGTGCCTGGAGTGCGCCGGATGGCTACACCTTC. Full variable domain (missing parts from reference TRBV30 and TRBJ1-2): SQTIHQWPATLVQPVGSPLSLECTVEGTSNPNLYWYRQAAGRGLQLLFYSVGIGQISSEVPQNLSASRPQDRQFILSSKKLLLSDSGFYLCAWSAPDGYTFGSGTRLTVV.

This rearrangement joins TRBV7-9 to TRBJ1-1, with D hard to call. The V gene's germline CDR1 is SEHNR and CDR2 FQNEAQ (reference sequence). The germline V and J ends were trimmed by 5 bases and 0 bases, with 13 bases remaining between them. The CDR3 contains 15 residues. CDR3 DNA: TGTGCCAGCAGCCCCCCGCCAGTGGTGAACACTGAAGCTTTCTTT. It codes for CASSPPPVVNTEAFF.

V gene TRBV27 combines with J gene TRBJ2-7, with TRBD2 matching 11 bases. V shed 4 bases, J shed 1 base, and the junction held 9 bases outside the gene matches. From germline, CDR1 is MNHEY and CDR2 SMNVEV (reference sequence). This CDR3 comprises 17 residues. The CDR3 nucleotides are TGTGCCAGCAGTTCTCTGTCCCGACTAGCGGGGTCCTACGAGCAGTACTTC. Translating gives CASSSLSRLAGSYEQYF.

This clone was picked up one time. This chain links TRBV12-3 or TRBV12-4 with TRBJ2-7, with TRBD2 matching 7 bases. The length of the CDR3 is 12 residues. V was pared by 2 bases and J by 6 bases, with 1 base of the junction left unmatched. DNA of the CDR3: TGTGCCAGCAGTTTACGCGGGGGCGAGCAGTACTTC. Translated, it gives CASSLRGGEQYF.

This clone was seen a few times. The chain links TRBV7-3 to TRBJ1-1; TRBD1 might be the D (5 bases). The CDR3 spans 14 residues. The germline V gene encodes CDR1 SGHTA and CDR2 FQGTGA. V lost 1 base, J lost 5 bases, and 11 bases lay in between. Written as DNA, the CDR3 is TGTGCCAGCAGCTTAAGCGGGACTGAGACTGAAGCTTTCTTT. It specifies CASSLSGTETEAFF.